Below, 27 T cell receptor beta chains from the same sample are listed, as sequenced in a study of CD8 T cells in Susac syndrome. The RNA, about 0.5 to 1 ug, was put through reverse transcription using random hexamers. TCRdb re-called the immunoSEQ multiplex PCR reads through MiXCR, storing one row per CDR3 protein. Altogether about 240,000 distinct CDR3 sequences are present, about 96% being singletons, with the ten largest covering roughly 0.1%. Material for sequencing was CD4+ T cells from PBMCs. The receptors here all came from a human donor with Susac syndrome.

In nucleotides, the CDR3 is TGTGCCAGCAGCGAATCGGGCCAGGGGGCTTCGGGAGCTTTCTTT. It translates to CASSESGQGASGAFF. The chain combines TRBV9 with TRBJ1-1; TRBD1 matches 8 bases. Germline CDR1 is SGDLS and CDR2 is YYNGEE. The J segment lost 10 bases and the V segment lost 3 bases, leaving 14 bases of the junction unmatched. The CDR3 consists of 15 residues.

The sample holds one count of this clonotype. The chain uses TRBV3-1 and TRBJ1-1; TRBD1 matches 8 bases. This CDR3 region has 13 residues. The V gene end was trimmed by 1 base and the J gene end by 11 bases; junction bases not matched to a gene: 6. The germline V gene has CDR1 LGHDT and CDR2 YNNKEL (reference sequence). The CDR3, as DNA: TGTGCCAGCAGCCAAGCCAGGGGGCATGGGGCTTTCTTT. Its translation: CASSQARGHGAFF.

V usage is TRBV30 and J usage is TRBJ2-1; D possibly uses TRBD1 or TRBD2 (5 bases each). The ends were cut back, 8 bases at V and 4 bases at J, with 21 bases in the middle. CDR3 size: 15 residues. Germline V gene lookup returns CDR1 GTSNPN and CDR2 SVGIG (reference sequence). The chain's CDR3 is CAGTDLRARYNEQFF. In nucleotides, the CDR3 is TGTGCCGGGACCGATTTGCGGGCTCGATACAATGAGCAGTTCTTC.

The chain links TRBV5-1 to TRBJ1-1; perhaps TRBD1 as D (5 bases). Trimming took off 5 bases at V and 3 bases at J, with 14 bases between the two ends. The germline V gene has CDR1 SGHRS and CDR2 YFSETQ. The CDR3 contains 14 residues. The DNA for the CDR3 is TGCGCCAGCAGATGGGAGGGGTCGGACACTGAAGCTTTCTTT. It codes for CASRWEGSDTEAFF.

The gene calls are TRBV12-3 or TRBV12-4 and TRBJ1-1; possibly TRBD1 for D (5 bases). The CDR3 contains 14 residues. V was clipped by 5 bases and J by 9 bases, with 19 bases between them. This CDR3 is CASSPPAGAQKAFF. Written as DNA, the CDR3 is TGTGCCAGCAGTCCCCCAGCCGGGGCCCAGAAAGCTTTCTTT.

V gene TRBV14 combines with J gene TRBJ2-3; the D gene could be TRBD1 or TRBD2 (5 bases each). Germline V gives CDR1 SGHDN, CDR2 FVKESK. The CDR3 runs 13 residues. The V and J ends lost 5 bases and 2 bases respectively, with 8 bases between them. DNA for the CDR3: TGTGCCAGCAGCTGGGACCTCACAGATACGCAGTATTTT. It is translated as CASSWDLTDTQYF.

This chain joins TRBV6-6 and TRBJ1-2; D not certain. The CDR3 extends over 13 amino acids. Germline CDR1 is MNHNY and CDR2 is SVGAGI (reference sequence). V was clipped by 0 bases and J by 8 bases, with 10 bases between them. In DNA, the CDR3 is TGTGCCAGCAGTTACTCGGTGGGAAACGGCTACACCTTC. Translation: CASSYSVGNGYTF.

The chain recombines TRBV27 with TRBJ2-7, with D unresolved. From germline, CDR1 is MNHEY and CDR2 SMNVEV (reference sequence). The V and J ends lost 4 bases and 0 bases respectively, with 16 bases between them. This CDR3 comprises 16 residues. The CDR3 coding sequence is TGTGCCAGCAGTTCCCCCTTGTGGGAAAACTCCTACGAGCAGTACTTC. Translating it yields CASSSPLWENSYEQYF.

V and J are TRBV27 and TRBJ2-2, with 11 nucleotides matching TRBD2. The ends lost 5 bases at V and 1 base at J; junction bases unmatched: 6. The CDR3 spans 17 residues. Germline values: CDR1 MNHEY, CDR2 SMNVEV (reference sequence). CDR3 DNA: TGTGCCAGCAGTGGCTGGACTAGCGGGCGGAACACCGGGGAGCTGTTTTTT. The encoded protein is CASSGWTSGRNTGELFF.

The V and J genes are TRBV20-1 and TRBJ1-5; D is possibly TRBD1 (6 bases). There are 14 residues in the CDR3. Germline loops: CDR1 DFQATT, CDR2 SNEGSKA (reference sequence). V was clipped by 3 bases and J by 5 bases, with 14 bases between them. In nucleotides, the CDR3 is TGCAGTGCTAGCGTTAACAGGGCGGATCAGCCCCAGCATTTT. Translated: CSASVNRADQPQHF.

CDR3 in DNA: TGCAGCGTGGCACAGGGGGCGCGATTTTACGAGCAGTACTTC. Encoded protein: CSVAQGARFYEQYF. V and J are TRBV29-1 and TRBJ2-7; 9 bases line up with TRBD1. The CDR3 has 14 amino acids. The germline CDR1 and CDR2 sequences are SQVTM and ANQGSEA. V was pared by 6 bases and J by 4 bases, with 10 bases of the junction left unmatched.

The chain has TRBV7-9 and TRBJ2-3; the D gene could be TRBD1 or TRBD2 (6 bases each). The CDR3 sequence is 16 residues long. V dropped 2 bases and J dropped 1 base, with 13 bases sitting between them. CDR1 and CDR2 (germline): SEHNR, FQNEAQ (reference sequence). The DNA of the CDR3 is TGTGCCAGCAGCTTATGGTCGGGGGCTCGCACAGATACGCAGTATTTT. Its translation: CASSLWSGARTDTQYF.

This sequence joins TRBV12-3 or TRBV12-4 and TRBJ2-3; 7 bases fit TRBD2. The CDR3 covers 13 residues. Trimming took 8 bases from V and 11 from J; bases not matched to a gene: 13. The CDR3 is CASSLGGLREQYF. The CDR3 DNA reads TGTGCCAGCTCTCTGGGGGGGTTACGAGAGCAGTATTTT.

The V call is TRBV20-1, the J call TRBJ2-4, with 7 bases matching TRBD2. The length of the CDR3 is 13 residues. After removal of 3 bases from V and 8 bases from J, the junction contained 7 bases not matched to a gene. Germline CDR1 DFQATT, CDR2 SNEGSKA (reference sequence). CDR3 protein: CSARGGGPDIQYF. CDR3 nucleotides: TGCAGTGCTAGGGGGGGAGGGCCAGACATTCAGTACTTC.

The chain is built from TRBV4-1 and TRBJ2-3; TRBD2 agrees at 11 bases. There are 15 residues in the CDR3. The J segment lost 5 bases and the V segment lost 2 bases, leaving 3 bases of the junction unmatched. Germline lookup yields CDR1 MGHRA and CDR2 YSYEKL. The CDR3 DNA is TGCGCCAGCAGCCAATCGGGACTAGCGGTAGATACGCAGTATTTT. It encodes CASSQSGLAVDTQYF.

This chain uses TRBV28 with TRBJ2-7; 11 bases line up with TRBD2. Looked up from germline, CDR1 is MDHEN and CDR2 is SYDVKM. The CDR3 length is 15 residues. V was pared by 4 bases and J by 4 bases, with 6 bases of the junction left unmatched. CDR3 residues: CASSSGLAAIYEQYF. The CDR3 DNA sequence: TGTGCCAGCAGTTCGGGACTAGCGGCGATATACGAGCAGTACTTC.

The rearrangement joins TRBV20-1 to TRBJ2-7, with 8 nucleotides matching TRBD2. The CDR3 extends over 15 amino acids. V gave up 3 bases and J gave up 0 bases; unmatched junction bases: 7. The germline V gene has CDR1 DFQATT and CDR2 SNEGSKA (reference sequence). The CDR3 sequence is CSASILAGSSYEQYF. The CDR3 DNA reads TGCAGTGCTAGTATCTTAGCGGGGAGCTCCTACGAGCAGTACTTC.

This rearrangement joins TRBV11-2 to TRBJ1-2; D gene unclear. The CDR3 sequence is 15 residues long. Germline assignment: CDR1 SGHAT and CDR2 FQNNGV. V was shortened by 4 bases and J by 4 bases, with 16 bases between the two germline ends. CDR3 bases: TGTGCCAGCAGCTCCTTGACGCGGTCCCCCTATGGCTACACCTTC. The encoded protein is CASSSLTRSPYGYTF. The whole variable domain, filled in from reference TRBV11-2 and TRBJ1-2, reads EAGVAQSPRYKIIEKRQSVAFWCNPISGHATLYWYQQILGQGPKLLIQFQNNGVVDDSQLPKDRFSAERLKGVDSTLKIQPAKLEDSAVYLCASSSLTRSPYGYTFGSGTRLTVV.

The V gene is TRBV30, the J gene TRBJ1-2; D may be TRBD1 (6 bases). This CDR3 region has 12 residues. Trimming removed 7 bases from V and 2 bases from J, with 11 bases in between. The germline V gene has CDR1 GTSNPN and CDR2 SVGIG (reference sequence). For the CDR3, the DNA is TGTGCCTCCGGGGGGCCGAACTATGGCTACACCTTC. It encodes CASGGPNYGYTF.

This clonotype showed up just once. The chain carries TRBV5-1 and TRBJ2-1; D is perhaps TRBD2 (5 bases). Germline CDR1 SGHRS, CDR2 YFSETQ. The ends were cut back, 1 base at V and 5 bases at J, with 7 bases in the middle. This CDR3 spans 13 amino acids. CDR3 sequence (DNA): TGCGCCAGCAGCTTGTACGGGGACAATGAGCAGTTCTTC. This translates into CASSLYGDNEQFF.

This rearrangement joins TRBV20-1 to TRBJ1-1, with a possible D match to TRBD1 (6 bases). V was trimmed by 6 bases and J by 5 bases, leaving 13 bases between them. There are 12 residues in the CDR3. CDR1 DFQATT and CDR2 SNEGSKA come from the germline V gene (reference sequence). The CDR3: CSAGKGGTEAFF. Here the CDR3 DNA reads TGCAGTGCCGGGAAGGGGGGTACTGAAGCTTTCTTT.

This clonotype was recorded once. The CDR3 DNA reads as TGTGCCAGTATCTCCGACGCTAACTATGGCTACACCTTC. It yields the protein CASISDANYGYTF. The rearrangement joins TRBV19 to TRBJ1-2, with unresolved D. The CDR3 is 13 amino acids. V was pared by 7 bases and J by 0 bases, with 9 bases between. Germline values: CDR1 LNHDA, CDR2 SQIVND (reference sequence).

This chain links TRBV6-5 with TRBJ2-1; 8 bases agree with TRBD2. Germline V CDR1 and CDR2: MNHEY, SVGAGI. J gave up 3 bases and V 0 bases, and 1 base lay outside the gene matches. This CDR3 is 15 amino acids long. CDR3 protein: CASSYSSGGYNEQFF. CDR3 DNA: TGTGCCAGCAGTTACTCGAGCGGGGGCTACAATGAGCAGTTCTTC.

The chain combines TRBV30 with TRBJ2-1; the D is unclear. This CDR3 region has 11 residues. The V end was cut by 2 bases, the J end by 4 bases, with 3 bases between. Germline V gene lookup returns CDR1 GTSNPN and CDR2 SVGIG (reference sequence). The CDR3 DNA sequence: TGTGCCTGGAGTCAGTACAATGAGCAGTTCTTC. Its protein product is CAWSQYNEQFF.

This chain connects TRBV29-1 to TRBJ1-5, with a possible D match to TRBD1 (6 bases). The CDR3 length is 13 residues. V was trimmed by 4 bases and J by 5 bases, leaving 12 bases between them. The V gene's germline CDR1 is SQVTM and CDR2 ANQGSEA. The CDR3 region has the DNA TGCAGCGTTGCCAGGGGCCCGGATCAGCCCCAGCATTTT. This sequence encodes CSVARGPDQPQHF. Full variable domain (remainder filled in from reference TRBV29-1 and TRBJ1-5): SAVISQKPSRDICQRGTSLTIQCQVDSQVTMMFWYRQQPGQSLTLIATANQGSEATYESGFVIDKFPISRPNLTFSTLTVSNMSPEDSSIYLCSVARGPDQPQHFGDGTRLSIL.

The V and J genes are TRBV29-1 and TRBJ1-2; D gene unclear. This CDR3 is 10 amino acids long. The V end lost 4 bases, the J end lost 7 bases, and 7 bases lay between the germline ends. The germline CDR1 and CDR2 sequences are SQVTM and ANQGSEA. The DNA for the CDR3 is TGCAGCGTTGGCTTGCCTGGCTACACCTTC. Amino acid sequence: CSVGLPGYTF.

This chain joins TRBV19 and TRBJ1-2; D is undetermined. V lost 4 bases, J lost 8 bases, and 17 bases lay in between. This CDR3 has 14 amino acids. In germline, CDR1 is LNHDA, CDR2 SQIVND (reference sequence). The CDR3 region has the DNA TGTGCCAGTAGTAGGGAGGAAACCGTGGAGGGCTACACCTTC. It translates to CASSREETVEGYTF.